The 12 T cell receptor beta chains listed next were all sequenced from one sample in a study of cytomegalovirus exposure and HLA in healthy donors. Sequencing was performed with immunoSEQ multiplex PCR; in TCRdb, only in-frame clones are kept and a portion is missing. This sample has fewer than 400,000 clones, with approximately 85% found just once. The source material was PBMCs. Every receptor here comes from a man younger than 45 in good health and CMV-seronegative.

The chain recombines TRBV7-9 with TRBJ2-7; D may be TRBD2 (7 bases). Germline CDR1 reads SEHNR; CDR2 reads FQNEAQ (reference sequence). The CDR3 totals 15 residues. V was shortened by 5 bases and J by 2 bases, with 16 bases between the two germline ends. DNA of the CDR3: TGTGCCAGCAGCCCCGGGGGGCCTTACACCTACGAGCAGTACTTC. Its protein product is CASSPGGPYTYEQYF.

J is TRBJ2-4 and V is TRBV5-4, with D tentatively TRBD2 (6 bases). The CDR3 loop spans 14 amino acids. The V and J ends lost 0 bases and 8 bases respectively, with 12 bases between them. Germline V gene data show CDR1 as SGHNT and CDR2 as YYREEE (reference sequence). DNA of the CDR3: TGTGCCAGCAGCTTGGCCGGGGGAACGGACATTCAGTACTTC. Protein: CASSLAGGTDIQYF.

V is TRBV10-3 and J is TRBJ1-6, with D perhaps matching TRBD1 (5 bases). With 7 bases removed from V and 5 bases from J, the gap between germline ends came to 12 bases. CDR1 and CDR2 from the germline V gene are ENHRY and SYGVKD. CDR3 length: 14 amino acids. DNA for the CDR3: TGTGCCATCAACGGGCAGGGCAATAATTCACCCCTCCACTTT. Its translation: CAINGQGNNSPLHF.

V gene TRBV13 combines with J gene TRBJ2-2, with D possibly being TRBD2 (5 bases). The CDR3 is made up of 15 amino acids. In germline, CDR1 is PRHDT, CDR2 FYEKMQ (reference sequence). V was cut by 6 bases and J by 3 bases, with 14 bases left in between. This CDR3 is CASSLFVGDTGELFF. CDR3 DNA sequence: TGTGCCAGCAGTTTATTCGTCGGGGACACCGGGGAGCTGTTTTTT.

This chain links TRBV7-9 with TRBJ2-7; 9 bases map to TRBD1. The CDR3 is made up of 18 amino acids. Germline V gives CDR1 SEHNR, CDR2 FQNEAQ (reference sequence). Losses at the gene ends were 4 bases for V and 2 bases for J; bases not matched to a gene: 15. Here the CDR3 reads CASSSPGQGPTSTYEQYF. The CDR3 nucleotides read TGTGCCAGCAGCTCGCCGGGACAGGGACCAACTTCGACCTACGAGCAGTACTTC. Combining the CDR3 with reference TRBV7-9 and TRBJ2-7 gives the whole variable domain DTGVSQNPRHKITKRGQNVTFRCDPISEHNRLYWYRQTLGQGPEFLTYFQNEAQLEKSRLLSDRFSAERPKGSFSTLEIQRTEQGDSAMYLCASSSPGQGPTSTYEQYFGPGTRLTVT.

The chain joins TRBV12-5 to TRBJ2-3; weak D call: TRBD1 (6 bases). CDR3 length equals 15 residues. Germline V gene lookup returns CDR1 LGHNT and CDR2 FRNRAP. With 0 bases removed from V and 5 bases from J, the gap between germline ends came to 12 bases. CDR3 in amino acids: CASGLVPPRGDTQYF. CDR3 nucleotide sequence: TGTGCTAGTGGTTTGGTCCCCCCCAGGGGAGATACGCAGTATTTT.

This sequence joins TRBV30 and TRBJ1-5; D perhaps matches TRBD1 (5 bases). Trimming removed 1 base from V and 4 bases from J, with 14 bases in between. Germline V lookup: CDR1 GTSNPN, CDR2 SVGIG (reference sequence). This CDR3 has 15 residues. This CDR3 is CAWSGGHLRNQPQHF. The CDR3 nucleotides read TGTGCCTGGAGTGGAGGACACCTCCGGAATCAGCCCCAGCATTTT.

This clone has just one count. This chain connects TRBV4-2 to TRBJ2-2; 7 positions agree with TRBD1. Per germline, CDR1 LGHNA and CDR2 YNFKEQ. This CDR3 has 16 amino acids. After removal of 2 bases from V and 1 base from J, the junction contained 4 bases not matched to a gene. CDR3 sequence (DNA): TGTGCCAGCAGCCAAAGGGACAGCGTGAACACCGGGGAGCTGTTTTTT. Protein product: CASSQRDSVNTGELFF.

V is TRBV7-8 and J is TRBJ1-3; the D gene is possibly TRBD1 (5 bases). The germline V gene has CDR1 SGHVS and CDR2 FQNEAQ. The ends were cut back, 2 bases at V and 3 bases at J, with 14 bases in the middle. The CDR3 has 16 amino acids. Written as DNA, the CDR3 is TGTGCCAGCAGCTTAAGGGGAAAGGGTATTGGAAACACCATATATTTT. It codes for CASSLRGKGIGNTIYF.

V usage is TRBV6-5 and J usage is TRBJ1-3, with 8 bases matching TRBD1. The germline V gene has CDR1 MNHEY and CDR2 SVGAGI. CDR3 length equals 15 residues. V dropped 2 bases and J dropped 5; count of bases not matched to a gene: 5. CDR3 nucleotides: TGTGCCAGCAGTTACGACAGGGGAGCAAGAAACACCATATATTTT. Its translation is CASSYDRGARNTIYF.

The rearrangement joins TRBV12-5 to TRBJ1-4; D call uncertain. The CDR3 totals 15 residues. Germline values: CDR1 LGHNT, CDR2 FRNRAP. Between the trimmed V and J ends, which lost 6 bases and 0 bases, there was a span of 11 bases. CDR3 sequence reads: CASGTRESTNEKLFF. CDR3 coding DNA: TGTGCTAGTGGAACTAGAGAGTCAACTAATGAAAAACTGTTTTTT.

The CDR3 nucleotides read TGTGCTAGTGGTCCGACAGGGGAGAGCAACTATGGCTACACCTTC. It is translated as CASGPTGESNYGYTF. The V and J genes are TRBV12-5 and TRBJ1-2; 8 bases fit TRBD1. CDR1 is LGHNT, CDR2 FRNRAP, per germline. The CDR3 length is 15 residues. After removal of 5 bases from V and 2 bases from J, the junction contained 7 bases not matched to a gene.